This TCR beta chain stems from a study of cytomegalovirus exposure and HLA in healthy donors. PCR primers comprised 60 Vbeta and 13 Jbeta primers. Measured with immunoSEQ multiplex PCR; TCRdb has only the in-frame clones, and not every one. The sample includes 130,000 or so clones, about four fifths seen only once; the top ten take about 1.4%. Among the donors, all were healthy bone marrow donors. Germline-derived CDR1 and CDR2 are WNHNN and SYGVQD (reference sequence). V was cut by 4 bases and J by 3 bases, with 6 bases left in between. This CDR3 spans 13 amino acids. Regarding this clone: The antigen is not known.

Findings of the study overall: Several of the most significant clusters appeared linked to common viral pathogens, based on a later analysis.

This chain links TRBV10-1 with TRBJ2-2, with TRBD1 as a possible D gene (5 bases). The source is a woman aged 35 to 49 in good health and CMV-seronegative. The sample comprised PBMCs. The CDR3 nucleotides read TGCGCCAGCAGTGCGACAGACACCGGGGAGCTGTTTTTT. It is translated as CASSATDTGELFF.